These 18 T cell receptor beta chains were sequenced from one sample in a study of cytomegalovirus exposure and HLA in healthy donors. PCR involved 60 Vbeta and 13 Jbeta primers. The assay was immunoSEQ multiplex PCR, and TCRdb's table has in-frame clones only and misses some. The profile covers about 200,000 clones, with around 85% appearing a single time and about 0.2% taken by the ten largest. The sequenced sample consisted of PBMCs. The receptors here all came from a girl under 10 years old in good health and CMV-seronegative.

This clone appeared a single time. This sequence joins TRBV5-1 and TRBJ2-7, with TRBD1 identical over 8 bases. Per germline, CDR1 SGHRS and CDR2 YFSETQ. This CDR3 contains 15 residues. The trim removed 0 bases at V and 5 bases at J, leaving 7 bases unmatched. The CDR3 loop is CASSLAGRGLDEQYF. CDR3 DNA sequence: TGCGCCAGCAGCTTGGCCGGCAGGGGGCTCGACGAGCAGTACTTC.

This rearrangement joins TRBV30 to TRBJ2-1; TRBD2 matches at 7 bases. From germline, CDR1 is GTSNPN and CDR2 SVGIG (reference sequence). The CDR3 loop spans 13 amino acids. Unmatched junction bases numbered 7, after V lost 3 bases and J lost 8 bases. CDR3 DNA sequence: TGTGCCTGGAGCGGCGGGAGAGGTGATGAGCAGTTCTTC. This translates into CAWSGGRGDEQFF.

The chain employs TRBV5-4 and TRBJ2-7; D gene ambiguous. This CDR3 region has 14 residues. Trimming removed 5 bases at V and 7 bases at J, with 19 bases between. Germline CDR1 and CDR2: SGHNT and YYREEE (reference sequence). The CDR3 is CASSLDRVSAEQYF. DNA of the CDR3: TGTGCCAGCAGTCTTGACCGAGTGAGCGCTGAGCAGTACTTC.

The V gene is TRBV11-2, the J gene TRBJ2-7; 11 positions agree with TRBD2. The CDR3 covers 16 residues. CDR1 is SGHAT and CDR2 is FQNNGV in the germline V gene. Trimming took 7 bases from V and 4 from J; bases not matched to a gene: 12. The CDR3 spells CASNEGGPSGGYEQYF. The CDR3 DNA reads TGTGCCAGCAACGAAGGAGGCCCTAGCGGGGGGTACGAGCAGTACTTC. Filled out from reference TRBV11-2 and TRBJ2-7, the complete variable domain reads EAGVAQSPRYKIIEKRQSVAFWCNPISGHATLYWYQQILGQGPKLLIQFQNNGVVDDSQLPKDRFSAERLKGVDSTLKIQPAKLEDSAVYLCASNEGGPSGGYEQYFGPGTRLTVT.

The CDR3 reads CASRAGQFNYGYTF. The DNA for the CDR3 is TGTGCCAGCAGAGCCGGACAGTTTAACTATGGCTACACCTTC. The genes are TRBV6-1 and TRBJ1-2, with D tentatively TRBD1 (6 bases). The CDR3 length is 14 residues. Germline V gene data show CDR1 as MNHNS and CDR2 as SASEGT. Trimming shortened V by 6 bases and J by 1 base, and 12 bases separated the two germline ends.

The chain uses TRBV5-1 and TRBJ2-1; D remains ambiguous. From germline, CDR1 is SGHRS and CDR2 YFSETQ. CDR3 length equals 15 residues. The V end was cut by 0 bases, the J end by 5 bases, with 12 bases between. This CDR3 is CASSLVTHSNNEQFF. In DNA form, the CDR3 reads TGCGCCAGCAGCTTGGTTACTCACAGTAACAATGAGCAGTTCTTC.

This clone was seen only once. The chain's CDR3 is CASSPPATGRTNEKLFF. CDR3 DNA: TGTGCCAGCTCACCACCGGCGACAGGTCGAACTAATGAAAAACTGTTTTTT. The chain uses TRBV18 and TRBJ1-4; weak D call: TRBD1 (6 bases). This CDR3 comprises 17 residues. Germline CDR1 and CDR2: KGHSH and LQKENI. Trimming stripped 0 bases from V and 1 base from J, with 12 bases between.

The chain carries TRBV6-5 and TRBJ1-2; tentatively, D is TRBD1 (6 bases). Between the trimmed V and J ends, which lost 6 bases and 2 bases, there was a span of 16 bases. Germline V gives CDR1 MNHEY, CDR2 SVGAGI. The CDR3 spans 15 residues. CDR3 sequence (DNA): TGTGCCAGCAGACAAGGGGCAACAGGGAACTATGGCTACACCTTC. This encodes CASRQGATGNYGYTF.

This chain joins TRBV18 and TRBJ2-5; a possible D gene is TRBD1 (6 bases). Trimming removed 3 bases at V and 1 base at J, with 9 bases between. The CDR3 contains 14 residues. From germline, CDR1 is KGHSH and CDR2 LQKENI. The CDR3 sequence is CASSPKQGQETQYF. CDR3 coding DNA: TGTGCCAGCTCACCCAAACAGGGCCAAGAGACCCAGTACTTC.

V and J are TRBV2 and TRBJ2-1; 11 positions match TRBD2. The V segment lost 6 bases and the J segment 3 bases; nucleotides outside the gene matches: 4. This CDR3 contains 15 residues. Per germline, CDR1 SNHLY and CDR2 FYNNEI. This CDR3 is CASRTGTSGYNEQFF. The CDR3 region has the DNA TGTGCCAGCAGGACCGGGACTAGCGGCTACAATGAGCAGTTCTTC.

V is TRBV6-5 and J is TRBJ2-5; 11 bases fit TRBD2. Germline values: CDR1 MNHEY, CDR2 SVGAGI. Trimming removed 4 bases from V and 7 bases from J; junction bases left unmatched: 5. The CDR3 runs 14 residues. The CDR3 loop reads CASSSSGRWATQYF. CDR3 in DNA: TGTGCCAGCAGTTCTAGCGGGAGGTGGGCGACCCAGTACTTC.

This clone occurred once. The gene calls are TRBV18 and TRBJ2-7; 8 bases line up with TRBD2. Germline CDR1 is KGHSH and CDR2 is LQKENI. The J segment lost 5 bases and the V segment lost 3 bases, leaving 6 bases of the junction unmatched. The CDR3 totals 14 residues. CDR3 loop: CASSPSSGGDEQYF. CDR3 DNA: TGTGCCAGCTCACCCTCGAGCGGGGGCGACGAGCAGTACTTC.

The chain combines TRBV6-1 with TRBJ1-4, with D hard to call. The CDR3 is made up of 13 amino acids. Germline CDR1 MNHNS, CDR2 SASEGT. The V end was cut by 1 base, the J end by 8 bases, with 8 bases between. The CDR3 loop is CASSEVLREKLFF. CDR3 DNA sequence: TGTGCCAGCAGTGAAGTTTTGAGGGAAAAACTGTTTTTT.

The chain has TRBV7-9 and TRBJ1-4; D might be TRBD1 (5 bases). The CDR3 sequence is 16 residues long. V lost 5 bases and J lost 5, with 18 bases in between. Germline loops: CDR1 SEHNR, CDR2 FQNEAQ (reference sequence). Here the CDR3 DNA reads TGTGCCAGCAGCATTAGGGGTGGATGGGAAAATGAAAAACTGTTTTTT. Encoded protein: CASSIRGGWENEKLFF. The variable domain in full, with the rest retrieved from reference TRBV7-9 and TRBJ1-4, is DTGVSQNPRHKITKRGQNVTFRCDPISEHNRLYWYRQTLGQGPEFLTYFQNEAQLEKSRLLSDRFSAERPKGSFSTLEIQRTEQGDSAMYLCASSIRGGWENEKLFFGSGTQLSVL.

The rearrangement links TRBV7-9 to TRBJ2-1; maybe TRBD2 (6 bases). Germline CDR1 and CDR2: SEHNR and FQNEAQ (reference sequence). Deletions cut 4 bases from V and 2 bases from J, with 9 bases between. CDR3 length equals 14 residues. Written as DNA, the CDR3 is TGTGCCAGCAGCTGGGGCGGGGCCTACAATGAGCAGTTCTTC. This encodes CASSWGGAYNEQFF.

V and J are TRBV7-9 and TRBJ1-1; 8 bases fit TRBD1. CDR3 length: 13 amino acids. Germline CDR1 and CDR2: SEHNR and FQNEAQ (reference sequence). V lost 5 bases to trimming and J lost 4 bases; unmatched junction nucleotides: 3. DNA for the CDR3: TGTGCCAGCAGCCCCGGGACAGGCACTGAAGCTTTCTTT. This sequence encodes CASSPGTGTEAFF.

J is TRBJ1-1 and V is TRBV7-2; D is perhaps TRBD1 (5 bases). Per germline, CDR1 SGHTA and CDR2 FQGNSA. The CDR3 is 15 amino acids. V lost 5 bases, J lost 0 bases, and 13 bases lay in between. The CDR3 loop is CASSQGLSMNTEAFF. The CDR3 nucleotides are TGTGCCAGCAGCCAGGGACTGTCGATGAACACTGAAGCTTTCTTT.

In its sample, this clone was seen once. The chain couples TRBV7-9 to TRBJ2-5, with 7 positions matching TRBD2. Looked up from germline, CDR1 is SEHNR and CDR2 is FQNEAQ (reference sequence). J gave up 5 bases and V 3 bases, and 12 bases lay outside the gene matches. This CDR3 region has 16 residues. The chain's CDR3 is CASSLITSAVGETQYF. The CDR3 bases are TGTGCCAGCAGCTTGATCACTAGCGCGGTCGGGGAGACCCAGTACTTC.